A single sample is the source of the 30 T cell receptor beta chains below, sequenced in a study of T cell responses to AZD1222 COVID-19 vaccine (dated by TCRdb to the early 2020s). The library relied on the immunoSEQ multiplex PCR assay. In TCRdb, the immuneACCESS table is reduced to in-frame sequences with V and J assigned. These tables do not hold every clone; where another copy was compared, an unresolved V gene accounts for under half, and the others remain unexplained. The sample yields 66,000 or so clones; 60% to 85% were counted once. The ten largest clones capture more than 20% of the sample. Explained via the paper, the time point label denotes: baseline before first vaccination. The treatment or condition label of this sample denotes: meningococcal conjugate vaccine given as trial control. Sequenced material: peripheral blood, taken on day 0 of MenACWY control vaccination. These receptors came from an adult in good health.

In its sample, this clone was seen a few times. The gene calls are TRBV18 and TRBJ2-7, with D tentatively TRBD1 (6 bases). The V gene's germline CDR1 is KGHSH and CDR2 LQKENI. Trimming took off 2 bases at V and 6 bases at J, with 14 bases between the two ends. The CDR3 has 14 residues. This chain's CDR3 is CASSPDSRGGEQYF. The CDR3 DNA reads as TGTGCCAGCTCACCAGACTCTAGAGGGGGCGAGCAGTACTTC.

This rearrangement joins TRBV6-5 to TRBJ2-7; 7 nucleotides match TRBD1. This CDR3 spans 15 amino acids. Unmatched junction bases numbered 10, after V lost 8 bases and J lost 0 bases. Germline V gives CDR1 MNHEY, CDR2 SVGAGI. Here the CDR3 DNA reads TGTGCCAGCCGCCCGTACGGGACAGCCTCCTACGAGCAGTACTTC. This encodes CASRPYGTASYEQYF.

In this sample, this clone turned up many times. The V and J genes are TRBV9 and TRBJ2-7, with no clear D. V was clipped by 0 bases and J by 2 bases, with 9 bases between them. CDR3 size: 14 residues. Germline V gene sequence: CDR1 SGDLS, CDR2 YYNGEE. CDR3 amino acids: CASSVGAATYEQYF. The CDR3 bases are TGTGCCAGCAGCGTAGGGGCGGCGACCTACGAGCAGTACTTC.

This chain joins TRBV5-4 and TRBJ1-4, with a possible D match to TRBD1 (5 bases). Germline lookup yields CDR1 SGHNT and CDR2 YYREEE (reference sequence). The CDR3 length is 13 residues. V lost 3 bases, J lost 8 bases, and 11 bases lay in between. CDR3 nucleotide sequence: TGTGCCAGCAGCTCCCAAGGGGAAGAAAAACTGTTTTTT. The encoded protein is CASSSQGEEKLFF.

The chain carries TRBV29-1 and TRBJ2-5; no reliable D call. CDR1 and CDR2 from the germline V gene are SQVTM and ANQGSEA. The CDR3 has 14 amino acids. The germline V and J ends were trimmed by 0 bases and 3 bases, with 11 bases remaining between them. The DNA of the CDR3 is TGCAGCGTTGAAGATGGGCTGAATGAAGAGACCCAGTACTTC. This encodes CSVEDGLNEETQYF.

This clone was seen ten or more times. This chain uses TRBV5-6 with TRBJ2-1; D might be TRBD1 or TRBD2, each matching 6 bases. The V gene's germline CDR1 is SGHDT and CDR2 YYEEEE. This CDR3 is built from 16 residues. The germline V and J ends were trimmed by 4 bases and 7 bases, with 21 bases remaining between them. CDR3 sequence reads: CASSPRGGLGRNEQFF. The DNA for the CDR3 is TGTGCCAGCAGCCCCCGAGGGGGGTTGGGAAGGAATGAGCAGTTCTTC.

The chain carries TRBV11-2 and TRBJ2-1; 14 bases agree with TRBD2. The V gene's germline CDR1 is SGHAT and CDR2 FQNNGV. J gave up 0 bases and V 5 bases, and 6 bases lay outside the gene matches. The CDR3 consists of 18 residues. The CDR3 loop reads CASSRLAGGRGSYNEQFF. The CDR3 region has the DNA TGTGCCAGCAGCCGACTAGCGGGAGGGCGGGGCTCCTACAATGAGCAGTTCTTC.

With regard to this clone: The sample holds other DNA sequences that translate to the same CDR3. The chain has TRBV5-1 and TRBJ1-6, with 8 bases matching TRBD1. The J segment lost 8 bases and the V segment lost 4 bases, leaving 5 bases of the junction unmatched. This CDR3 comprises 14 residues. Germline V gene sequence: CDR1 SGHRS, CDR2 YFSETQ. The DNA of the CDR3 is TGCGCCAGCAGCCTCGGACAGGGAGATTCACCCCTCCACTTT. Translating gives CASSLGQGDSPLHF.

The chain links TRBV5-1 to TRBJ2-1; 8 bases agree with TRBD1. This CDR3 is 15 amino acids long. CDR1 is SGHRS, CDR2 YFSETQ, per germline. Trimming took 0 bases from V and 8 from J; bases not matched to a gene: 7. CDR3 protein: CASSLGGTGFDEQFF. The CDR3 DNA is TGCGCCAGCAGCTTGGGAGGGACAGGTTTTGATGAGCAGTTCTTC.

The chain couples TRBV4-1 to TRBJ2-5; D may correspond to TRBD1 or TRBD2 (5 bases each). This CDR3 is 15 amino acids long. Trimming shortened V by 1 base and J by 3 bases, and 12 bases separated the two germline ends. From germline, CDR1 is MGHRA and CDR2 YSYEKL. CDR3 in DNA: TGCGCCAGCAGCCAAGTGGGGACGGCCGAAGAGACCCAGTACTTC. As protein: CASSQVGTAEETQYF.

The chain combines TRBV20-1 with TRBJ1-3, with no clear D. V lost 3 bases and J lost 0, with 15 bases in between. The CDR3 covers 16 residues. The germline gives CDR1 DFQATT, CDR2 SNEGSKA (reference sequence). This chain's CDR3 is CSASFGGVSSGNTIYF. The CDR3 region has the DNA TGCAGTGCTAGTTTCGGCGGGGTTTCCTCTGGAAACACCATATATTTT.

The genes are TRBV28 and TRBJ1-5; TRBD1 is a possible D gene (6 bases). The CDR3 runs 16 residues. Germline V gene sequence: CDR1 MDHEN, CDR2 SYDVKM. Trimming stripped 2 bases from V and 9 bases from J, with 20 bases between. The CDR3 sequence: CASSLTGAGSITPQHF. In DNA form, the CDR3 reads TGTGCCAGCAGTTTAACGGGGGCGGGGAGCATTACGCCCCAGCATTTT.

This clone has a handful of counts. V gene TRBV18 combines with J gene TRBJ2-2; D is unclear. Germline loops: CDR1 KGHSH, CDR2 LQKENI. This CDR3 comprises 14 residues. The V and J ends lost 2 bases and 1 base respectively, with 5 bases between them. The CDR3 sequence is CASSPGQNTGELFF. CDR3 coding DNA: TGTGCCAGCTCACCAGGTCAGAACACCGGGGAGCTGTTTTTT. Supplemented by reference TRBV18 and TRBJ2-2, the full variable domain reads NAGVMQNPRHLVRRRGQEARLRCSPMKGHSHVYWYRQLPEEGLKFMVYLQKENIIDESGMPKERFSAEFPKEGPSILRIQQVVRGDSAAYFCASSPGQNTGELFFGEGSRLTVL.

In DNA form, the CDR3 reads TGTGCCAGCCGATTCGGACTAGCGGGAAATCTCGAGCAGTACTTC. Its protein is CASRFGLAGNLEQYF. The chain links TRBV2 to TRBJ2-7, with 12 bases lining up with TRBD2. V lost 8 bases and J lost 6; bases outside the gene matches: 11. This CDR3 has 15 residues. Germline V CDR1 and CDR2: SNHLY, FYNNEI.

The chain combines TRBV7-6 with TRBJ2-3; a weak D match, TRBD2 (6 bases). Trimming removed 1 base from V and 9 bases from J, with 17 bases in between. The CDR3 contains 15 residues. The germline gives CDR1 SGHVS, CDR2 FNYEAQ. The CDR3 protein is CASSLGEDIGSTQYF. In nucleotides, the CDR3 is TGTGCCAGCAGCTTAGGGGAGGATATTGGCTCGACGCAGTATTTT.

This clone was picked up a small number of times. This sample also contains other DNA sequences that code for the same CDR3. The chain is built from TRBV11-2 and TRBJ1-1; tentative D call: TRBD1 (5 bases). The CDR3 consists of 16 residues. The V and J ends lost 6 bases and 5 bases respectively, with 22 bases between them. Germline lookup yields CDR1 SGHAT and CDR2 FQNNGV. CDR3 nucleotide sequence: TGTGCCAGCAGTTCCTTTACAAGGGGACGTTCTACTGAAGCTTTCTTT. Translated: CASSSFTRGRSTEAFF.

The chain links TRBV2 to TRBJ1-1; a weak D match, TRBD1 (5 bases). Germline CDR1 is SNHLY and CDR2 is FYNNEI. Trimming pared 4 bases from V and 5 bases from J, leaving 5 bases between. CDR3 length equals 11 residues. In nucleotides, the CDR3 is TGTGCCAGCAGTGGGGGGACTGAAGCTTTCTTT. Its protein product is CASSGGTEAFF.

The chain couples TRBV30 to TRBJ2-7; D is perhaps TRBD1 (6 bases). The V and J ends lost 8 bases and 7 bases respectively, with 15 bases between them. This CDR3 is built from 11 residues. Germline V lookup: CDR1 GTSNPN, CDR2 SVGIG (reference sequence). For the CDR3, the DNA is TGTGCCCCTGGGGGCGCCGGAGAGCAGTACTTC. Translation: CAPGGAGEQYF.

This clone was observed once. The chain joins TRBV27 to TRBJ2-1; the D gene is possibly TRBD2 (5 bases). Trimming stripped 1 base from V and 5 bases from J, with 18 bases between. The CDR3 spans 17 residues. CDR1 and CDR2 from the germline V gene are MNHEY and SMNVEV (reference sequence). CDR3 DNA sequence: TGTGCCAGCAGTTTATACCCTCGGGGAATAGTTGACAATGAGCAGTTCTTC. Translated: CASSLYPRGIVDNEQFF.

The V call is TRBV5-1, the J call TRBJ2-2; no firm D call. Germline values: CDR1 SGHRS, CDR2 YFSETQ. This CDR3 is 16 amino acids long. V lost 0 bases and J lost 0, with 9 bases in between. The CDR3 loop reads CASSLDGSANTGELFF. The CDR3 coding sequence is TGCGCCAGCAGCTTGGACGGGTCCGCGAACACCGGGGAGCTGTTTTTT.

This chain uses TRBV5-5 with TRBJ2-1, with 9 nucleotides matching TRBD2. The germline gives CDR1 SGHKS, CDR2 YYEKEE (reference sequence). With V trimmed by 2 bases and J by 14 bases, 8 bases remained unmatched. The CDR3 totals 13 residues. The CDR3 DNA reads TGTGCCAGCAGCTTCCTACCCGAGCGGGAGGAGTTCTTC. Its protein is CASSFLPEREEFF.

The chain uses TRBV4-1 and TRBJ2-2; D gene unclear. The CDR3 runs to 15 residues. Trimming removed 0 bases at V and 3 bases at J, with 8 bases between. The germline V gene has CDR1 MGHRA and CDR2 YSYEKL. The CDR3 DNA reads TGCGCCAGCAGCCAAGATTACAGCTACACCGGGGAGCTGTTTTTT. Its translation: CASSQDYSYTGELFF.

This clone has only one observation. The chain's CDR3 is CASSLTGIAFF. The CDR3 region has the DNA TGTGCCAGCAGCCTCACAGGGATTGCTTTCTTT. The chain couples TRBV7-8 to TRBJ1-1, with a tentative D call TRBD1 (6 bases). The CDR3 sequence is 11 residues long. Trimming shortened V by 5 bases and J by 11 bases, and 12 bases separated the two germline ends. Germline V gene sequence: CDR1 SGHVS, CDR2 FQNEAQ.

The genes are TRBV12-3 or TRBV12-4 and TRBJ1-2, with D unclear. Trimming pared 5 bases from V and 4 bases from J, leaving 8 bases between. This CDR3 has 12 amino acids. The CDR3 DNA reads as TGTGCCAGCAGTCCTACTGGCTATGGCTACACCTTC. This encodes CASSPTGYGYTF.

The CDR3 region has the DNA TGTGCCAGCAGTGAACTCGCTAACTATGGCTACACCTTC. Amino acid sequence: CASSELANYGYTF. V and J are TRBV2 and TRBJ1-2; D gene ambiguous. Germline V gene data show CDR1 as SNHLY and CDR2 as FYNNEI. V lost 2 bases and J 0 bases, leaving 4 bases between the germline ends. The CDR3 has 13 amino acids.

The chain's CDR3 is CASSTLDRAEQFF. CDR3 sequence (DNA): TGTGCCAGCAGCACCCTCGACAGGGCCGAGCAGTTCTTC. The gene calls are TRBV7-8 and TRBJ2-1, with TRBD1 matching over 7 bases. CDR3 length equals 13 residues. The germline V gene has CDR1 SGHVS and CDR2 FQNEAQ. The V and J ends lost 5 bases and 10 bases, in that order; junction bases with no gene match: 8.

This chain's CDR3 is CASSQDGTGFFDGYTF. The CDR3, as DNA: TGCGCCAGCAGCCAAGATGGGACAGGGTTTTTCGATGGCTACACCTTC. The chain joins TRBV4-1 to TRBJ1-2; 9 bases agree with TRBD1. This CDR3 region has 16 residues. V gave up 0 bases and J gave up 6 bases; unmatched junction bases: 8. CDR1 and CDR2 (germline): MGHRA, YSYEKL.

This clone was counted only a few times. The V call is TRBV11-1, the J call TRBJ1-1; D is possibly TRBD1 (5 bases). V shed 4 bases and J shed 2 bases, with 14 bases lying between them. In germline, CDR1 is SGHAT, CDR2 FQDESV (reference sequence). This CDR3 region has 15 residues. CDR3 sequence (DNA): TGTGCCAGCAGCTCCCACCCAGGGAGTAACACTGAAGCTTTCTTT. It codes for CASSSHPGSNTEAFF.

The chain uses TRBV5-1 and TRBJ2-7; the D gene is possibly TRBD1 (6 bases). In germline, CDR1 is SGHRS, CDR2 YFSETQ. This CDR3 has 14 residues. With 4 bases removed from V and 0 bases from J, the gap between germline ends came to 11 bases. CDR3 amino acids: CASSVDSVSYEQYF. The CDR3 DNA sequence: TGCGCCAGCAGCGTGGACAGCGTCTCCTACGAGCAGTACTTC. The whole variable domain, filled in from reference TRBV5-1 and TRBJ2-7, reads KAGVTQTPRYLIKTRGQQVTLSCSPISGHRSVSWYQQTPGQGLQFLFEYFSETQRNKGNFPGRFSGRQFSNSRSEMNVSTLELGDSALYLCASSVDSVSYEQYFGPGTRLTVT.

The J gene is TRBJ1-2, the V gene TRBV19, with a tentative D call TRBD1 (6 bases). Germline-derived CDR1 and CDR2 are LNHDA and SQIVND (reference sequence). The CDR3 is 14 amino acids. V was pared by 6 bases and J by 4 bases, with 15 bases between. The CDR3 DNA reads TGTGCCAGTAGACGCGACAGGTCCGGCTATGGCTACACCTTC. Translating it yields CASRRDRSGYGYTF. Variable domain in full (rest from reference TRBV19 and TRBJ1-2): DGGITQSPKYLFRKEGQNVTLSCEQNLNHDAMYWYRQDPGQGLRLIYYSQIVNDFQKGDIAEGYSVSREKKESFPLTVTSAQKNPTAFYLCASRRDRSGYGYTFGSGTRLTVV.